These T cell receptor beta chains were read from a single sample in a study of cytotoxic CD8 clonotypes in ibrutinib-treated CLL. The data were produced by immunoSEQ multiplex PCR, yet TCRdb's version contains in-frame clones alone and is incomplete. The sample shows about 120,000 clones, roughly 88% of them seen only once. Specimen: PBMCs, collected after 24 months of ibrutinib treatment. The source of these receptors is a human donor with chronic lymphocytic leukemia. CDR3s include the opening cysteine and the closing phenylalanine or tryptophan. Each record gives: clone size, J gene, D gene, V gene, CDR3 DNA, CDR3 protein. A D gene is named only where the DNA matches it firmly. Clone size is shown for a subset of rows, as once, few, many or a class of expanded clone.

clone size: -
J gene: TRBJ1-5
D gene: TRBD1
V gene: TRBV27
CDR3 DNA: TGTGCCAGCAGTCTTGGACAGGGGGCGATTCAGCCCCAGCATTTT
CDR3 protein: CASSLGQGAIQPQHF

clone size: -
J gene: TRBJ2-1
D gene: TRBD1
V gene: TRBV27
CDR3 DNA: TGTGCCAGCAGTCCACAGGGGGAGCCCTACAATGAGCAGTTCTTC
CDR3 protein: CASSPQGEPYNEQFF

clone size: -
J gene: TRBJ2-7
D gene: -
V gene: TRBV7-4
CDR3 DNA: TGTGCCAGCAGTCGCCCCGGGACATCGTACTCCTACGAGCAGTACTTC
CDR3 protein: CASSRPGTSYSYEQYF

clone size: once
J gene: TRBJ2-3
D gene: -
V gene: TRBV10-3
CDR3 DNA: TGTGCCATCAGTGAGTCCAGATTAATCACAGATACGCAGTATTTT
CDR3 protein: CAISESRLITDTQYF

clone size: once
J gene: TRBJ2-7
D gene: -
V gene: TRBV28
CDR3 DNA: TGTGCCAGCAGCCCCCCGGGGCAGGGCGCCTCCTACGAGCAGTACTTC
CDR3 protein: CASSPPGQGASYEQYF

clone size: -
J gene: TRBJ1-3
D gene: TRBD1
V gene: TRBV27
CDR3 DNA: TGTGCCAGCAGTTTCAGGGGGCCTGGAAACACCATATATTTT
CDR3 protein: CASSFRGPGNTIYF

clone size: -
J gene: TRBJ1-2
D gene: -
V gene: TRBV6-6
CDR3 DNA: TGTGCCAGCAGTCGGCCCGACACCTCTAACTATGGCTACACCTTC
CDR3 protein: CASSRPDTSNYGYTF

clone size: -
J gene: TRBJ2-5
D gene: TRBD2
V gene: TRBV25-1
CDR3 DNA: TGTGCCAGCAGACTAGCGGGAGGGGTGGAGACCCAGTACTTC
CDR3 protein: CASRLAGGVETQYF

clone size: -
J gene: TRBJ1-5
D gene: -
V gene: TRBV5-5
CDR3 DNA: TGTGCCAGCAGCTTACTACAGGGAGGCCCTAGCAATCAGCCCCAGCATTTT
CDR3 protein: CASSLLQGGPSNQPQHF

clone size: few
J gene: TRBJ1-6
D gene: -
V gene: TRBV14
CDR3 DNA: TGTGCCAGCAGCCCAGGGAGGGCTAATTCACCCCTCCACTTT
CDR3 protein: CASSPGRANSPLHF

clone size: -
J gene: TRBJ1-2
D gene: TRBD1
V gene: TRBV4-3
CDR3 DNA: TGCGCCAGCAGCCGCGGGACAGGGGGCGTCGGTAACTATGGCTACACCTTC
CDR3 protein: CASSRGTGGVGNYGYTF

clone size: -
J gene: TRBJ2-7
D gene: TRBD2
V gene: TRBV7-2
CDR3 DNA: TGTGCCAGCAGCTTAGCGACGGGAGGGACCTACGAGCAGTACTTC
CDR3 protein: CASSLATGGTYEQYF

clone size: -
J gene: TRBJ2-7
D gene: TRBD1
V gene: TRBV28
CDR3 DNA: TGTGCCAGCAGCCGTACGGGACAGATCCTTCAGCAGTACTTC
CDR3 protein: CASSRTGQILQQYF

clone size: -
J gene: TRBJ2-7
D gene: TRBD2
V gene: TRBV11-2
CDR3 DNA: TGTGCCAGCAGCTCTATACTAGCGGGAGTGTACGAGCAGTACTTC
CDR3 protein: CASSSILAGVYEQYF

clone size: many
J gene: TRBJ2-3
D gene: -
V gene: TRBV7-2
CDR3 DNA: TGTGCCAGCAGCTTAGTTGCGAACACAGATACGCAGTATTTT
CDR3 protein: CASSLVANTDTQYF

clone size: -
J gene: TRBJ1-2
D gene: -
V gene: TRBV18
CDR3 DNA: TGTGCCAGCATCATGGGGGGCAGCGCTAACTATGGCTACACCTTC
CDR3 protein: CASIMGGSANYGYTF

clone size: -
J gene: TRBJ2-5
D gene: TRBD2
V gene: TRBV6-5
CDR3 DNA: TGTGCCAGCAGTGGACTAGCGGTTCAAGAGACCCAGTACTTC
CDR3 protein: CASSGLAVQETQYF

clone size: -
J gene: TRBJ1-4
D gene: -
V gene: TRBV28
CDR3 DNA: TGTGCCAGCACTAACGGGGGTACTAATGAAAAACTGTTTTTT
CDR3 protein: CASTNGGTNEKLFF

clone size: once
J gene: TRBJ2-7
D gene: -
V gene: TRBV4-1
CDR3 DNA: TGCGCCAGCAGCCAAGAACCAGTTCCGTCCTACGAGCAGTACTTC
CDR3 protein: CASSQEPVPSYEQYF

clone size: -
J gene: TRBJ2-5
D gene: -
V gene: TRBV1
CDR3 DNA: TGCACCAGCAGCCCTAGACTAGCGGGGGGGCAAGAGACCCAGTACTTC
CDR3 protein: CTSSPRLAGGQETQYF

clone size: -
J gene: TRBJ2-2
D gene: TRBD1
V gene: TRBV5-1
CDR3 DNA: TGCGCCAGCAGCCCGGGCGTGGGGACAGTAGGCGGGGAGCTGTTTTTT
CDR3 protein: CASSPGVGTVGGELFF

clone size: -
J gene: TRBJ1-1
D gene: -
V gene: TRBV19
CDR3 DNA: TGTGCCAGTACCCACGGAGACAGGCGGACTGAAGCTTTCTTT
CDR3 protein: CASTHGDRRTEAFF

clone size: once
J gene: TRBJ2-3
D gene: TRBD1
V gene: TRBV29-1
CDR3 DNA: TGCAGCGTTAAGACAGGGGGTTTCACAGATACGCAGTATTTT
CDR3 protein: CSVKTGGFTDTQYF

clone size: -
J gene: TRBJ1-2
D gene: -
V gene: TRBV5-1
CDR3 DNA: TGCGCCAGCAGCCCCGATGGGGCAAAAGCTAACTATGGCTACACCTTC
CDR3 protein: CASSPDGAKANYGYTF

clone size: once
J gene: TRBJ2-7
D gene: TRBD2
V gene: TRBV27
CDR3 DNA: TGTGCCAGCAGTCCAGCGGGAGGCTACTACGAGCAGTACTTC
CDR3 protein: CASSPAGGYYEQYF

clone size: -
J gene: TRBJ2-6
D gene: -
V gene: TRBV7-9
CDR3 DNA: TGTGCCAGCAGTGGGGCCAACGTCCTGACTTTC
CDR3 protein: CASSGANVLTF

clone size: few
J gene: TRBJ1-5
D gene: TRBD1
V gene: TRBV7-9
CDR3 DNA: TGTGCCAGCAGCCTAGACAGGGGGCCCCAGCATTTT
CDR3 protein: CASSLDRGPQHF

clone size: -
J gene: TRBJ2-7
D gene: TRBD2
V gene: TRBV28
CDR3 DNA: TGTGCCAGCAGGCTAGCGGGGGGGCCAGCGTACGAGCAGTACTTC
CDR3 protein: CASRLAGGPAYEQYF

clone size: -
J gene: TRBJ2-7
D gene: TRBD2
V gene: TRBV19
CDR3 DNA: TGTGCCAGTAGTATCCTAGCGGGAGGCTACGAGCAGTACTTC
CDR3 protein: CASSILAGGYEQYF